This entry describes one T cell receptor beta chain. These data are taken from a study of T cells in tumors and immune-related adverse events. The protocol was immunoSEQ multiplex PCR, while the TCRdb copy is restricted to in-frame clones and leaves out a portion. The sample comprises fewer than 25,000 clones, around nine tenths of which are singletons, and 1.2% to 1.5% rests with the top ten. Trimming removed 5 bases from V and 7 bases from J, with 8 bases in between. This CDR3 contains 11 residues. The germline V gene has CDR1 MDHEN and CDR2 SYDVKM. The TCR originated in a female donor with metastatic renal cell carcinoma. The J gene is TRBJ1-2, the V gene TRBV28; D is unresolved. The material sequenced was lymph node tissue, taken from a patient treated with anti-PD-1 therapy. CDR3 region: CASSRDIGYTF. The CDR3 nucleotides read TGTGCCAGCAGTCGTGATATTGGCTACACCTTC.